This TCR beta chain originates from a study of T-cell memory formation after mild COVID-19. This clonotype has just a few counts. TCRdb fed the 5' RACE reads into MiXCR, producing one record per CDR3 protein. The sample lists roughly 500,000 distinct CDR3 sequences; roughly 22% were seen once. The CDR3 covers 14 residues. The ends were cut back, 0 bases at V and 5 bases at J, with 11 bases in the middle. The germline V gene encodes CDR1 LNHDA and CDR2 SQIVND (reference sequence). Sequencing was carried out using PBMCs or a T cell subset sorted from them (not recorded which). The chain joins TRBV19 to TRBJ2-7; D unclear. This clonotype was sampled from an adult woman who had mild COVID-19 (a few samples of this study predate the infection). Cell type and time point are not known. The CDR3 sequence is CASSIDKTRHEQYF. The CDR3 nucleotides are TGTGCCAGTAGTATAGATAAAACACGGCACGAGCAGTACTTC.